The clone carrying this T cell receptor (beta chain) was seen a single time. Its antigen is still unknown. The source of the sample is a study of siplizumab effects on memory and regulatory T cells. Assayed TCR templates numbered about 10^5 for each sample. Clones were read by immunoSEQ multiplex PCR, and TCRdb kept only the in-frame ones, dropping some. In the table there are around 100,000 clones, 85% to 95% of which are singletons. Findings and limits, study-wide: Naive T cell populations appeared to exhibit greater diversity than memory cells and appeared to be major alloresponse contributors. The alloreactive clones that mapped to unstimulated subsets made up only a minor fraction. Reactions containing siplizumab showed mappable alloreactive CD4+ clones averaging approximately 74% Treg-derived, versus 25% to 30% in controls.

The CDR3 is 13 amino acids. V gave up 5 bases and J gave up 7 bases; unmatched junction bases: 7. CDR1 SGHNT and CDR2 YENEEA come from the germline V gene. The receptor was derived from a human donor in good health. The sample comprised Tregs sorted from blood. This chain uses TRBV11-3 with TRBJ1-2; 7 bases map to TRBD1. CDR3 sequence (DNA): TGTGCCAGCAGCCACAGGGGTGGAGCTGGCTACACCTTC. Its translation: CASSHRGGAGYTF.